The 20 T cell receptor beta chains listed next were all sequenced from one sample in a study of shared clonotypes between healthy human individuals. Profiling relied on immunoSEQ multiplex PCR, and the TCRdb table lists in-frame clones only, not all of them. The sample has over 400,000 clones; 90% to 97% are singletons. Sequenced input: naive CD4+ T cells sorted from blood. Subset specified: CD45RA+ positively selected. The receptor source for this set is a woman younger than 45 in good health.

This sequence joins TRBV4-1 and TRBJ1-4, with D maybe TRBD1 (6 bases). From germline, CDR1 is MGHRA and CDR2 YSYEKL. V lost 4 bases and J 4 bases, leaving 13 bases between the germline ends. The CDR3 sequence is 15 residues long. The CDR3 region has the DNA TGCGCCAGCAGCCTTCAGGGACATAATAATGAAAAACTGTTTTTT. Amino acids: CASSLQGHNNEKLFF.

V usage is TRBV10-3 and J usage is TRBJ2-1, with unresolved D. V lost 3 bases and J 0 bases, leaving 15 bases between the germline ends. The germline V gene has CDR1 ENHRY and CDR2 SYGVKD. The CDR3 is 17 residues long. The CDR3: CAISDLHLTSSYNEQFF. The DNA for the CDR3 is TGTGCCATCAGTGACTTACACCTGACGAGCTCCTACAATGAGCAGTTCTTC.

J is TRBJ2-3 and V is TRBV5-1, with D hard to call. The CDR3 totals 15 residues. Germline V gene data show CDR1 as SGHRS and CDR2 as YFSETQ. Trimming pared 2 bases from V and 1 base from J, leaving 11 bases between. The CDR3 spells CASSLKGYGTDTQYF. CDR3 in DNA: TGCGCCAGCAGCTTAAAGGGATATGGCACAGATACGCAGTATTTT.

The chain uses TRBV5-6 and TRBJ2-1; TRBD2 matches at 7 bases. This CDR3 is 11 amino acids long. In germline, CDR1 is SGHDT, CDR2 YYEEEE. Trimming took 4 bases from V and 10 from J; bases not matched to a gene: 2. The CDR3 DNA reads TGTGCCAGCAGCCGGGAGGTGGAGCAGTTCTTC. It specifies CASSREVEQFF. Full variable domain (missing parts from reference TRBV5-6 and TRBJ2-1): DAGVTQSPTHLIKTRGQQVTLRCSPKSGHDTVSWYQQALGQGPQFIFQYYEEEERQRGNFPDRFSGHQFPNYSSELNVNALLLGDSALYLCASSREVEQFFGPGTRLTVL.

V usage is TRBV2 and J usage is TRBJ2-5, with unresolved D. The CDR3 is made up of 12 amino acids. CDR1 and CDR2 (germline): SNHLY, FYNNEI. Trimming removed 2 bases at V and 4 bases at J, with 5 bases between. The CDR3 DNA is TGTGCCAGCAGTGAACTGCTAGAGACCCAGTACTTC. It specifies CASSELLETQYF. Looking up the rest from reference TRBV2 and TRBJ2-5 gives the full variable domain: EPEVTQTPSHQVTQMGQEVILRCVPISNHLYFYWYRQILGQKVEFLVSFYNNEISEKSEIFDDQFSVERPDGSNFTLKIRSTKLEDSAMYFCASSELLETQYFGPGTRLLVL.

The chain couples TRBV28 to TRBJ1-2, with D tentatively TRBD1 (6 bases). Germline V gene data show CDR1 as MDHEN and CDR2 as SYDVKM. The CDR3 consists of 20 residues. V dropped 2 bases and J dropped 0 bases, with 25 bases sitting between them. CDR3: CASSLDLSGHTPMTNYGYTF. The CDR3, as DNA: TGTGCCAGCAGTTTAGATTTGTCGGGACACACTCCAATGACTAACTATGGCTACACCTTC.

The chain employs TRBV6-4 and TRBJ2-7; TRBD2 aligns across 9 bases. J lost 1 base, V lost 9 bases, and 4 bases had no gene match. Germline CDR1 reads MRHNA; CDR2 reads SNTAGT. This CDR3 spans 13 amino acids. As DNA, the CDR3 is TGTGCCAGTCCGGGACTAGCATCCTACGAGCAGTACTTC. Translation: CASPGLASYEQYF.

The chain recombines TRBV5-1 with TRBJ2-5; D remains ambiguous. From germline, CDR1 is SGHRS and CDR2 YFSETQ. The CDR3 has 12 residues. The V gene lost 3 bases and the J gene lost 1 base, with 4 bases spanning the gap. The CDR3 spells CASSSFQETQYF. The CDR3, as DNA: TGCGCCAGCAGCTCCTTCCAAGAGACCCAGTACTTC.

The rearrangement uses TRBV19 and TRBJ2-4, with TRBD1 identical over 7 bases. Germline assignment: CDR1 LNHDA and CDR2 SQIVND (reference sequence). Trimming removed 6 bases from V and 7 bases from J; junction bases left unmatched: 9. The CDR3 is 14 residues long. CDR3 amino acids: CASRTGQKGNIQYF. The CDR3 DNA is TGTGCCAGTAGGACGGGACAGAAGGGGAACATTCAGTACTTC.

The chain employs TRBV7-6 and TRBJ2-7, with D possibly being TRBD2 (6 bases). Trimming stripped 1 base from V and 2 bases from J, with 9 bases between. The CDR3 runs to 14 residues. Germline lookup yields CDR1 SGHVS and CDR2 FNYEAQ. Here the CDR3 reads CASSLDTGAYEQYF. DNA for the CDR3: TGTGCCAGCAGCTTAGATACGGGAGCCTACGAGCAGTACTTC.

The J gene is TRBJ1-2, the V gene TRBV2; the D gene is possibly TRBD1 (5 bases). Trimming removed 4 bases at V and 2 bases at J, with 11 bases between. Germline lookup yields CDR1 SNHLY and CDR2 FYNNEI. The CDR3 sequence is 14 residues long. The CDR3 sequence is CASSVDIPNYGYTF. The CDR3 DNA reads TGTGCCAGCAGTGTGGACATCCCGAACTATGGCTACACCTTC.

This clone was seen a handful of times. Other DNA sequences in this specimen translate into the identical CDR3. This sequence joins TRBV11-2 and TRBJ2-2; no clear D. Between the trimmed V and J ends, which lost 5 bases and 8 bases, there was a span of 6 bases. Germline CDR1 and CDR2: SGHAT and FQNNGV. The length of the CDR3 is 11 residues. The CDR3 coding sequence is TGTGCCAGCAGCCTGACAGGGGAGCTGTTTTTT. It yields the protein CASSLTGELFF.

The gene calls are TRBV29-1 and TRBJ2-5, with 14 bases identical to TRBD2. Gene TRBJ2-7 matches the end of the DNA better, so the J call may be wrong. Germline CDR1 SQVTM, CDR2 ANQGSEA. The CDR3 has 14 residues. As DNA, the CDR3 is TGCAGCGTTGACCGGACTAGCGGGAGGAACGAGCAGTACTTC. Its protein product is CSVDRTSGRNEQYF.

V is TRBV27 and J is TRBJ2-7, with TRBD1 matching over 7 bases. The CDR3 is 15 amino acids. Germline V gene data show CDR1 as MNHEY and CDR2 as SMNVEV (reference sequence). V lost 5 bases to trimming and J lost 6 bases; unmatched junction nucleotides: 13. CDR3 sequence: CASSRQGQTAGEQYF. The CDR3 DNA reads as TGTGCCAGCAGTCGCCAGGGACAGACGGCTGGCGAGCAGTACTTC.

A few counts support this clone. The V gene is TRBV14, the J gene TRBJ1-1, with D hard to call. The CDR3 covers 13 residues. Trimming removed 0 bases from V and 1 base from J, with 3 bases in between. Germline CDR1 and CDR2: SGHDN and FVKESK. CDR3 protein: CASSQDWNTEAFF. For the CDR3, the DNA is TGTGCCAGCAGCCAAGATTGGAACACTGAAGCTTTCTTT.

The chain employs TRBV14 and TRBJ2-1, with 8 bases aligning to TRBD2. There are 16 residues in the CDR3. The junction had 5 bases not matched to a gene; V was cut back by 4 bases and J by 0 bases. Germline V gene sequence: CDR1 SGHDN, CDR2 FVKESK. CDR3 nucleotides: TGTGCCAGCAGCCCTGTAGCGGGAAGCTCCTACAATGAGCAGTTCTTC. Encoded protein: CASSPVAGSSYNEQFF.

The rearrangement uses TRBV28 and TRBJ2-7; 7 bases align to TRBD1. The CDR3 spans 14 residues. Trimming cost V 5 bases and J 2 bases; bases outside gene matches: 6. Germline V gene sequence: CDR1 MDHEN, CDR2 SYDVKM. CDR3 nucleotides: TGTGCCAGCAGTCCGACAGGGCCGCCCTACGAGCAGTACTTC. As protein: CASSPTGPPYEQYF.

This rearrangement joins TRBV28 to TRBJ2-7, with D perhaps being TRBD1 or TRBD2 (6 bases each). Germline V gene lookup returns CDR1 MDHEN and CDR2 SYDVKM. The CDR3 loop spans 12 amino acids. The V end lost 2 bases, the J end lost 7 bases, and 9 bases lay between the germline ends. The CDR3 coding sequence is TGTGCCAGCAGTTTAATAGGGGGGGAGCAGTACTTC. This sequence encodes CASSLIGGEQYF.

The genes are TRBV10-3 and TRBJ1-2, with 8 bases that match TRBD1. The J segment lost 4 bases and the V segment lost 5 bases, leaving 12 bases of the junction unmatched. Germline V CDR1 and CDR2: ENHRY, SYGVKD. The CDR3 contains 16 residues. The CDR3 coding sequence is TGTGCCATCAGTCTGAACGGACAGGGTGATCGCTATGGCTACACCTTC. Translation gives CAISLNGQGDRYGYTF.

The chain couples TRBV27 to TRBJ1-1; no clear D. The CDR3 extends over 18 amino acids. The V gene's germline CDR1 is MNHEY and CDR2 SMNVEV (reference sequence). V lost 7 bases to trimming and J lost 2 bases, with 26 bases between them. Here the CDR3 reads CASNFVSGPLTGNTEAFF. Here the CDR3 DNA reads TGTGCCAGCAACTTTGTTTCCGGACCCCTTACGGGCAACACTGAAGCTTTCTTT.